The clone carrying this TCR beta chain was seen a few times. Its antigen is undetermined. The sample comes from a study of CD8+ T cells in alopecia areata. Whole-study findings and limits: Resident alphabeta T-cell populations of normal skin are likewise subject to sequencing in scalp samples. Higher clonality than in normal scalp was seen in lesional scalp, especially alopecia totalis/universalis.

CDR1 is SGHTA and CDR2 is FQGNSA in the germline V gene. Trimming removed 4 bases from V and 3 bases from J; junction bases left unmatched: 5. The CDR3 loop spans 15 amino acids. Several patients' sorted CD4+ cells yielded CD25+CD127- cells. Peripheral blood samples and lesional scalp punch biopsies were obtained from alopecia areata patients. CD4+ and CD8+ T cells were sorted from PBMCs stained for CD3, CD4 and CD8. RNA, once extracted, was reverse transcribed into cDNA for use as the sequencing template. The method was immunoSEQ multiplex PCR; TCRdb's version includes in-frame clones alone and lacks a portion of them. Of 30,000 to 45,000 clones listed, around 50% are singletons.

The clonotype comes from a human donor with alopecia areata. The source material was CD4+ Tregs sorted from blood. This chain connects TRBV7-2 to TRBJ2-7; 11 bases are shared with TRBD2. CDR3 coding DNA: TGTGCCAGCAGCTCCCTTGGACTAGCGGGCTACGAGCAGTACTTC. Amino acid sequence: CASSSLGLAGYEQYF.